This passage covers 20 T cell receptor beta chains from one sample sequenced in a study of blood T cell repertoires in COVID-19. Libraries were prepared by immunoSEQ multiplex PCR; TCRdb keeps only in-frame clonotypes and omits some of them. This table holds about 140,000 clones, approximately 86% found once. Sequencing used peripheral blood. These receptors all come from a human donor in a cohort sampled during active COVID-19.

V and J are TRBV28 and TRBJ2-7, with D possibly being TRBD1 (6 bases). The germline V gene has CDR1 MDHEN and CDR2 SYDVKM. Trimming removed 7 bases from V and 1 base from J, with 11 bases in between. The CDR3 length is 13 residues. The CDR3 coding sequence is TGTGCCAGCACAATGGACAGTTCCTACGAGCAGTACTTC. It yields the protein CASTMDSSYEQYF.

The V gene is TRBV27, the J gene TRBJ2-1, with D maybe TRBD1 (6 bases). Per the germline V gene, CDR1 is MNHEY and CDR2 is SMNVEV (reference sequence). Between the trimmed V and J ends, which lost 3 bases and 0 bases, there was a span of 12 bases. This CDR3 is 16 amino acids long. CDR3 sequence: CASSFSQGTSYNEQFF. The CDR3, as DNA: TGTGCCAGCAGTTTCTCTCAGGGGACCTCCTACAATGAGCAGTTCTTC.

The chain joins TRBV6-5 to TRBJ2-7, with 11 bases aligning to TRBD1. Germline V gene data show CDR1 as MNHEY and CDR2 as SVGAGI. This CDR3 contains 14 residues. Germline trimming cut 6 bases from V and 6 bases from J; bases unmatched to any gene: 7. Here the CDR3 reads CASSAGQGEAEQYF. The CDR3 nucleotides read TGTGCCAGCAGCGCGGGACAGGGGGAAGCCGAGCAGTACTTC.

This chain uses TRBV13 with TRBJ2-7, with 15 bases that match TRBD2. The CDR3 loop spans 15 amino acids. J lost 9 bases, V lost 4 bases, and 7 bases had no gene match. The germline gives CDR1 PRHDT, CDR2 FYEKMQ (reference sequence). DNA for the CDR3: TGTGCCAGCAGCTACTGGACTAGCGGGGGGGCTGGGCAGTACTTC. Its translation is CASSYWTSGGAGQYF.

The chain employs TRBV5-1 and TRBJ1-4; TRBD1 is a possible D gene (5 bases). Trimming took off 2 bases at V and 5 bases at J, with 16 bases between the two ends. The CDR3 is 16 amino acids. The germline V gene encodes CDR1 SGHRS and CDR2 YFSETQ. The CDR3 bases are TGCGCCAGCAGCTTCACCACCGGGGGGGTAAATGAAAAACTGTTTTTT. It yields the protein CASSFTTGGVNEKLFF.

The rearrangement links TRBV7-9 to TRBJ2-3, with TRBD1 as a possible D gene (5 bases). The CDR3 sequence is 14 residues long. Germline CDR1 is SEHNR and CDR2 is FQNEAQ (reference sequence). Trimming left V 3 bases short and J 1 base short, with 8 bases between. The CDR3: CASSFGQGTDTQYF. DNA for the CDR3: TGTGCCAGCAGCTTCGGACAAGGCACAGATACGCAGTATTTT.

The chain joins TRBV29-1 to TRBJ1-5; TRBD1 agrees at 9 bases. The CDR3 is 14 residues long. Germline V gene data show CDR1 as SQVTM and CDR2 as ANQGSEA. Losses at the gene ends were 3 bases for V and 5 bases for J; bases not matched to a gene: 5. The CDR3 region has the DNA TGCAGCGTTGATTCGGGGACAGGGTATCAGCCCCAGCATTTT. Translating it yields CSVDSGTGYQPQHF.

J is TRBJ2-3 and V is TRBV7-9; 8 bases align to TRBD2. CDR1 is SEHNR, CDR2 FQNEAQ, per germline (reference sequence). V lost 5 bases, J lost 3 bases, and 4 bases stayed unmatched. CDR3 size: 14 residues. The DNA of the CDR3 is TGTGCCAGCAGCCCGAGCGGGAGAACAGATACGCAGTATTTT. This codes for CASSPSGRTDTQYF.

The chain uses TRBV18 and TRBJ2-1; 9 bases are shared with TRBD2. After removal of 3 bases from V and 7 bases from J, the junction contained 7 bases not matched to a gene. This CDR3 is 15 amino acids long. Germline V CDR1 and CDR2: KGHSH, LQKENI. The CDR3 region is CASSPKAGGLNEQFF. The CDR3 coding sequence is TGTGCCAGCTCACCGAAAGCGGGGGGCCTAAATGAGCAGTTCTTC.

The gene calls are TRBV5-6 and TRBJ2-7, with TRBD2 identical over 13 bases. V shed 4 bases, J shed 2 bases, and the junction held 3 bases outside the gene matches. The CDR3 runs to 15 residues. Germline V gives CDR1 SGHDT, CDR2 YYEEEE. The CDR3 sequence: CASSQLAGGTYEQYF. The DNA for the CDR3 is TGTGCCAGCAGCCAACTAGCGGGAGGGACCTACGAGCAGTACTTC.

V usage is TRBV7-2 and J usage is TRBJ2-1; 8 nucleotides agree with TRBD2. V dropped 5 bases and J dropped 4; count of bases not matched to a gene: 7. The CDR3 contains 15 residues. CDR1 SGHTA and CDR2 FQGNSA come from the germline V gene. The CDR3 sequence is CASSVIAGTYNEQFF. CDR3 DNA: TGTGCCAGCAGCGTTATAGCGGGGACATACAATGAGCAGTTCTTC.

This sequence joins TRBV5-4 and TRBJ2-7; TRBD2 matches at 10 bases. V dropped 3 bases and J dropped 3; count of bases not matched to a gene: 6. The V gene's germline CDR1 is SGHNT and CDR2 YYREEE (reference sequence). This CDR3 comprises 15 residues. The CDR3 DNA follows: TGTGCCAGCAGCTGGGACTCTAGCGGGAGCTACGAGCAGTACTTC. Translation gives CASSWDSSGSYEQYF.

The chain couples TRBV5-1 to TRBJ2-7; 10 bases align to TRBD1. CDR1 and CDR2 (germline): SGHRS, YFSETQ. The J segment lost 8 bases and the V segment lost 4 bases, leaving 9 bases of the junction unmatched. The length of the CDR3 is 14 residues. This CDR3 reads CASSIRDRGGKQYF. In DNA form, the CDR3 reads TGCGCCAGCAGCATCCGGGACAGGGGAGGAAAGCAGTACTTC.

The chain combines TRBV10-1 with TRBJ1-4; D unclear. This CDR3 contains 13 residues. The germline gives CDR1 WNHNN, CDR2 SYGVQD (reference sequence). With 2 bases removed from V and 8 bases from J, the gap between germline ends came to 9 bases. CDR3 nucleotide sequence: TGCGCCAGCAGTGAGACAGTTGGGGAAAAACTGTTTTTT. Residues: CASSETVGEKLFF.

The rearrangement uses TRBV30 and TRBJ2-2; the D is unclear. V was clipped by 4 bases and J by 4 bases, with 13 bases between them. The germline V gene encodes CDR1 GTSNPN and CDR2 SVGIG (reference sequence). This CDR3 spans 14 amino acids. The CDR3 loop is CAWTNWLGTGELFF. CDR3 in DNA: TGTGCCTGGACCAATTGGCTTGGCACCGGGGAGCTGTTTTTT.

The chain recombines TRBV11-2 with TRBJ2-1; TRBD2 matches at 10 bases. Germline values: CDR1 SGHAT, CDR2 FQNNGV. Trimming removed 5 bases from V and 8 bases from J; junction bases left unmatched: 18. This CDR3 is 18 amino acids long. The CDR3 is CASSPTDGGAGGLYEQFF. The CDR3, as DNA: TGTGCCAGCAGCCCGACCGACGGGGGAGCGGGGGGGTTGTATGAGCAGTTCTTC. The full variable domain, rest sourced from reference TRBV11-2 and TRBJ2-1, is EAGVAQSPRYKIIEKRQSVAFWCNPISGHATLYWYQQILGQGPKLLIQFQNNGVVDDSQLPKDRFSAERLKGVDSTLKIQPAKLEDSAVYLCASSPTDGGAGGLYEQFFGPGTRLTVL.

In its sample, this clone was seen once. The rearrangement uses TRBV11-2 and TRBJ2-1; D is undetermined. With 6 bases removed from V and 3 bases from J, the gap between germline ends came to 18 bases. The CDR3 is made up of 16 amino acids. CDR1 SGHAT and CDR2 FQNNGV come from the germline V gene. Here the CDR3 reads CASSSFGRSDYNEQFF. As DNA, the CDR3 is TGTGCCAGCAGTTCTTTTGGGCGCTCAGACTACAATGAGCAGTTCTTC.

This chain connects TRBV5-1 to TRBJ2-7, with 8 nucleotides matching TRBD2. V shed 4 bases, J shed 6 bases, and the junction held 18 bases outside the gene matches. Germline V gene lookup returns CDR1 SGHRS and CDR2 YFSETQ. The CDR3 spans 17 residues. The CDR3 region is CASSRGISGGNPSEQYF. The CDR3 bases are TGCGCCAGCAGCCGCGGGATAAGCGGGGGTAACCCCTCCGAGCAGTACTTC.

This rearrangement joins TRBV4-1 to TRBJ1-2, with D maybe TRBD1 (5 bases). Germline V gene sequence: CDR1 MGHRA, CDR2 YSYEKL. There are 15 residues in the CDR3. The V end was cut by 0 bases, the J end by 10 bases, with 18 bases between. This CDR3 reads CASSQDLLGREDYTF. The DNA of the CDR3 is TGCGCCAGCAGCCAAGATCTTCTTGGCAGGGAGGACTACACCTTC.

A single count supports this clone. For the CDR3, the DNA is TGTGCCAGCTCACCTCCGGGACTAAGGACAGATACGCAGTATTTT. It translates to CASSPPGLRTDTQYF. This chain joins TRBV18 and TRBJ2-3, with 7 bases that match TRBD2. The germline V gene has CDR1 KGHSH and CDR2 LQKENI. Germline trimming cut 3 bases from V and 3 bases from J; bases unmatched to any gene: 6. The CDR3 is made up of 15 amino acids.